Detailed here is one T cell receptor beta chain. The CDR3 runs 14 residues. The V end lost 5 bases, the J end lost 0 bases, and 8 bases lay between the germline ends. The germline gives CDR1 MNHEY, CDR2 SVGAGI. The sample originates from a study of control samples from healthy donors and cancer patients. The table came from immunoSEQ multiplex PCR; TCRdb's copy has only in-frame clones and leaves some out. The sample holds 15,000 to 19,000 clones; over 70% are singletons and the top ten take roughly 11%. Sequenced: PBMCs. The rearrangement joins TRBV6-5 to TRBJ2-1; TRBD1 is a possible D gene (5 bases). The TCR was taken from a woman in her 70s with colorectal cancer. The CDR3, as DNA: TGTGCCAGCAGTCGACAGAGCTCCTACAATGAGCAGTTCTTC. Amino acids: CASSRQSSYNEQFF.